This is a list of T cell receptor beta chains from one sample in a study of molecular identifiers for immune sequencing clone quantification. TCRdb fed the PCR reads into MiXCR, producing one record per CDR3 protein. The data show some 96,000 distinct CDR3 sequences, more than 20% seen once. Material for sequencing was naive CD8+ T cells from blood, with Jurkat cell RNA spiked in. All receptors come from a human donor in good health. Some libraries in this study had Jurkat cell RNA spiked in. Both conserved end residues are part of each CDR3. Expanded clones are given a class, and other clones once, few, many or no size at all.

TRBJ2-5,TRBV7-2,many,CASSPGTSPILYQETQYF
TRBJ2-3,TRBV7-6,few,CASSSGTSPDTQYF
TRBJ1-1,TRBV4-1,many,CASSQFEGPGGTEAFF
TRBJ2-7,TRBV30,many,CAWSVALPGEQYF
TRBJ2-7,TRBV7-2,many,CASSSTGYEQYF
TRBJ2-1,TRBV2,few,CASSAGGSLSYNEQLF
TRBJ2-1,TRBV7-6,.,CASSPAWASGGYEQFF
TRBJ1-5,TRBV4-1,.,CARRPAPGPRYPPPPF
TRBJ1-1,TRBV30,many,CAWSVQKNTEAFF
TRBJ2-7,TRBV19,few,CASSGSISSYEQYF
TRBJ1-1,TRBV19,many,CASKQGYTEAFF
TRBJ1-1,TRBV6-5,many,CASSYQGTGNTEAFF
TRBJ2-5,TRBV20-1,many,CSASSGTSGGAGETQYF
TRBJ2-5,TRBV12-3/TRBV12-4,many,CASTNPGEETQYF
TRBJ1-1,TRBV25-1,.,CASSEYGTGETEAFF
TRBJ2-3,TRBV18,many,CASSPQTRRTDTQYF
TRBJ1-1,TRBV7-2,many,CASSPVVLNTEAFF